The 30 T cell receptor beta chains below all came from one sample that was sequenced in a study of CXCR3-negative and CXCR3-positive naive CD8 T cells (dated by TCRdb to about 2019). The run used a NextSeq 550. The Human TCR Profiling Kit (MiLaboratory) was used to make UMI-labeled 5' RACE TRB cDNA libraries. Based on TCRdb reprocessing of the reads, there is one entry per CDR3 protein sequence, and DNA is missing. For this sample, the table gives around 57,000 distinct CDR3 sequences. In total, the top ten clones hold about a quarter of the sample. The sample taken for sequencing was memory CD8+ T cells from blood. The cell subset or site label here, explained by the study, means: conventional CD8+ memory T cells (TMEM), sorted as controls. Every receptor here comes from a human donor in good health. Some clones in this sample may be carry-over from other donors' samples.

This chain links TRBV3-1 with TRBJ2-4; absent DNA, TCRdb's TRBD1 call cannot be checked. From germline, CDR1 is LGHDT and CDR2 YNNKEL (reference sequence). The CDR3 runs to 19 residues. This CDR3 reads CASSQHWTGASPLKNIQYF.

The chain is built from TRBV6-5 and TRBJ2-3; TCRdb lists TRBD1, though no DNA is available to test this call. The CDR3 runs 16 residues. Per the germline V gene, CDR1 is MNHEY and CDR2 is SVGAGI. CDR3 loop: CASSYSGTGITDTQYF.

The V gene is TRBV6-4, the J gene TRBJ2-2; as DNA is missing, the TRBD1 call by TCRdb cannot be tested. This CDR3 contains 15 residues. Germline V gene lookup returns CDR1 MRHNA and CDR2 SNTAGT. The CDR3 reads CASSLSQGDTGELFF.

The V and J genes are TRBV7-8 and TRBJ2-7; TCRdb lists TRBD1, though no DNA is available to test this call. From germline, CDR1 is SGHVS and CDR2 FQNEAQ. The CDR3 spans 16 residues. CDR3 sequence: CASSQGGGQGDYEQYF.

The V and J genes are TRBV29-1 and TRBJ2-5; TCRdb names TRBD2, which stays unverified in the absence of DNA. The CDR3 extends over 15 amino acids. In germline, CDR1 is SQVTM, CDR2 ANQGSEA. This CDR3 reads CSVEGGLPVSETQYF.

The gene calls are TRBV2 and TRBJ2-1; TCRdb designates TRBD1, a call that cannot be tested without DNA. The CDR3 is 13 residues long. Per germline, CDR1 SNHLY and CDR2 FYNNEI. CDR3: CASSVGQNNEQFF. Looking up the rest from reference TRBV2 and TRBJ2-1 gives the full variable domain: EPEVTQTPSHQVTQMGQEVILRCVPISNHLYFYWYRQILGQKVEFLVSFYNNEISEKSEIFDDQFSVERPDGSNFTLKIRSTKLEDSAMYFCASSVGQNNEQFFGPGTRLTVL.

V and J are TRBV19 and TRBJ1-1. This CDR3 has 15 amino acids. From germline, CDR1 is LNHDA and CDR2 SQIVND (reference sequence). The CDR3 region is CASSIGGAWNTEAFF.

The CDR3 spells CASSIGLGEQYF. The rearrangement joins TRBV19 to TRBJ2-7; absent DNA, TCRdb's TRBD2 call cannot be checked. Looked up from germline, CDR1 is LNHDA and CDR2 is SQIVND (reference sequence). This CDR3 region has 12 residues.

The chain recombines TRBV12-3 or TRBV12-4 with TRBJ2-1; TCRdb proposes TRBD2, but this gene call is untestable without DNA. The CDR3 contains 11 residues. This CDR3 reads CASSTSNEQFF.

The chain recombines TRBV30 with TRBJ1-1; checking the TCRdb D call of TRBD1 is not possible without DNA. This CDR3 contains 14 residues. From germline, CDR1 is GTSNPN and CDR2 SVGIG (reference sequence). The CDR3 sequence is CAWTLGQGNTEAFF. The full variable domain, rest sourced from reference TRBV30 and TRBJ1-1, is SQTIHQWPATLVQPVGSPLSLECTVEGTSNPNLYWYRQAAGRGLQLLFYSVGIGQISSEVPQNLSASRPQDRQFILSSKKLLLSDSGFYLCAWTLGQGNTEAFFGQGTRLTVV.

The rearrangement joins TRBV7-9 to TRBJ1-1; there is no DNA to check the TCRdb D call of TRBD1. The CDR3 consists of 17 residues. CDR1 and CDR2 (germline): SEHNR, FQNEAQ (reference sequence). The CDR3 sequence: CASSPSWGSRVNTEAFF.

V usage is TRBV29-1 and J usage is TRBJ2-7. Germline CDR1 is SQVTM and CDR2 is ANQGSEA. The CDR3 spans 14 residues. CDR3 protein: CSVEVSTSPYEQYF.

The gene calls are TRBV20-1 and TRBJ2-1; TCRdb picks TRBD1, but there is no DNA to check that call. This CDR3 is built from 14 residues. CDR1 DFQATT and CDR2 SNEGSKA come from the germline V gene (reference sequence). This CDR3 reads CSALDIFSYNEQFF.

The V and J genes are TRBV7-3 and TRBJ1-1; the D gene TCRdb calls, TRBD1, cannot be checked with no DNA. The CDR3 consists of 14 residues. Germline-derived CDR1 and CDR2 are SGHTA and FQGTGA. CDR3 in amino acids: CASSSDRGNTEAFF.

The chain combines TRBV7-9 with TRBJ1-3; TCRdb's assignment of TRBD1 cannot be checked, as there is no DNA. Germline-derived CDR1 and CDR2 are SEHNR and FQNEAQ (reference sequence). This CDR3 has 14 amino acids. CDR3 amino acids: CASSFPAAGNTIYF.

The chain joins TRBV29-1 to TRBJ2-2; TCRdb selects TRBD2, and the lack of DNA leaves this call unchecked. The germline V gene encodes CDR1 SQVTM and CDR2 ANQGSEA. This CDR3 is 14 amino acids long. CDR3 amino acids: CSVLAGGLGGELFF.

The CDR3 reads CSARTGGSYNEQFF. The chain combines TRBV29-1 with TRBJ2-1; TCRdb gives TRBD1 as the D gene, but with no DNA this cannot be confirmed. Germline V CDR1 and CDR2: SQVTM, ANQGSEA. CDR3 length: 14 amino acids.

The chain employs TRBV28 and TRBJ2-3; the D call from TCRdb, TRBD2, cannot be confirmed without DNA. The CDR3 has 11 residues. Germline lookup yields CDR1 MDHEN and CDR2 SYDVKM. The CDR3 protein is CASSFLASQYF. The full variable domain, rest sourced from reference TRBV28 and TRBJ2-3, is DVKVTQSSRYLVKRTGEKVFLECVQDMDHENMFWYRQDPGLGLRLIYFSYDVKMKEKGDIPEGYSVSREKKERFSLILESASTNQTSMYLCASSFLASQYFGPGTRLTVL.

J is TRBJ1-1 and V is TRBV7-8. The CDR3 covers 11 residues. Germline CDR1 is SGHVS and CDR2 is FQNEAQ. CDR3 protein: CASRLNTEAFF.

The chain recombines TRBV28 with TRBJ2-7; no DNA is available, so the TRBD1 call from TCRdb remains unchecked. CDR1 and CDR2 from the germline V gene are MDHEN and SYDVKM. This CDR3 comprises 12 residues. The CDR3 loop is CASSFGGVEQYF.

V is TRBV23-1 and J is TRBJ1-1. TRBV23-1 is reported as an ORF; its role is uncertain. The CDR3 contains 17 residues. The CDR3 protein is CASSQSEASHFHTEAFF.

V and J are TRBV7-3 and TRBJ1-1. Germline CDR1 is SGHTA and CDR2 is FQGTGA. The CDR3 spans 13 residues. The CDR3: CASSLNANTEAFF.

V is TRBV29-1 and J is TRBJ2-7; TCRdb lists TRBD2, though no DNA is available to test this call. Germline-derived CDR1 and CDR2 are SQVTM and ANQGSEA. The CDR3 contains 14 residues. The CDR3 sequence is CSVELLAGPYEQYF.

The V call is TRBV28, the J call TRBJ2-1; the TRBD1 assignment by TCRdb is unverifiable without DNA. The germline V gene has CDR1 MDHEN and CDR2 SYDVKM. The length of the CDR3 is 16 residues. The CDR3 sequence: CASSLAPGTGLSEQFF. Full variable domain (outside the CDR3, taken from reference TRBV28 and TRBJ2-1): DVKVTQSSRYLVKRTGEKVFLECVQDMDHENMFWYRQDPGLGLRLIYFSYDVKMKEKGDIPEGYSVSREKKERFSLILESASTNQTSMYLCASSLAPGTGLSEQFFGPGTRLTVL.

The CDR3 sequence is CASSTGHSTEAFF. The rearrangement joins TRBV6-2 or TRBV6-3 to TRBJ1-1; TCRdb lists TRBD1, though no DNA is available to test this call. The CDR3 is 13 residues long. CDR1 MNHEY and CDR2 SVGEGT come from the germline V gene.

CDR3: CASSSPGGTNTGELFF. This rearrangement joins TRBV19 to TRBJ2-2; the TCRdb call, TRBD1, lacks DNA for checking. The CDR3 consists of 16 residues. Germline V gene lookup returns CDR1 LNHDA and CDR2 SQIVND (reference sequence).

This chain uses TRBV20-1 with TRBJ2-5; TCRdb gives TRBD1 as the D gene, but with no DNA this cannot be confirmed. Germline CDR1 reads DFQATT; CDR2 reads SNEGSKA (reference sequence). This CDR3 spans 16 amino acids. This CDR3 is CSARDDLGGREETQYF.

The J gene is TRBJ2-5, the V gene TRBV20-1; as DNA is missing, the TRBD1 call by TCRdb cannot be tested. Germline V gene lookup returns CDR1 DFQATT and CDR2 SNEGSKA (reference sequence). The CDR3 extends over 17 amino acids. This chain's CDR3 is CSAGGRLVSNREETQYF.

This chain links TRBV4-1 with TRBJ2-1. CDR3 length: 17 residues. Looked up from germline, CDR1 is MGHRA and CDR2 is YSYEKL. The CDR3: CASSQVSAQWAYNEQFF.

V is TRBV6-2 or TRBV6-3 and J is TRBJ2-7. Per the germline V gene, CDR1 is MNHEY and CDR2 is SVGEGT. The CDR3 has 15 residues. The CDR3 here is CASSYFAGDSYEQYF.